The clone carrying this TCR beta chain turned up a few times. The data were obtained in a study of patients and donors after allogeneic stem cell transplantation. The CDR3 runs 14 residues. Germline trimming cut 6 bases from V and 2 bases from J; bases unmatched to any gene: 7. CDR1 and CDR2 from the germline V gene are DFQATT and SNEGSKA (reference sequence). TCRdb passed the RT-PCR reads through MiXCR, listing each CDR3 protein once. Found here are 200,000 to 250,000 distinct CDR3 sequences, over 12% of them singletons; the top ten hold around a tenth. The sequenced material came from blood, either unsorted or a sorted T cell fraction (not recorded which). The J gene is TRBJ1-5, the V gene TRBV20-1; 7 bases match TRBD1. The sequence was collected from a human donor who was either an allogeneic HSCT recipient or a stem cell or donor lymphocyte infusion donor (not recorded which). It is not recorded whose cells these are; they may come from a transplant donor. CDR3 in amino acids: CSAGTGQRNQPQHF. CDR3 DNA sequence: TGCAGTGCGGGGACGGGACAGCGCAATCAGCCCCAGCATTTT.